In its sample, the clone carrying this T cell receptor (beta chain) was seen many times. Its antigen is unknown. Because the library targeted alpha chains, this beta chain is an off-target read whose size means little. The sample's time point: sample taken at primary tumor resection. Whole RNA, which was extracted from tumor, nontumor lung tissue or frozen PBMC, was sequenced without any cell sorting. The data derive from a study of spatial heterogeneity in lung cancer. In the study overall: Counts of TCR transcripts in tumor regions correlated strongly with a matched bulk RNA-seq T cell module score.

TCRdb called the 5' RACE reads again in MiXCR, with one record for every CDR3 protein. The table lists around 13,000 distinct CDR3 sequences, 4% to 5.5% of them singletons. General study findings and limits: One measure, the expanded intratumoral alpha and beta TCR count, tracked tumor mutation counts. Numbers of ubiquitous and regional expanded TCRs tracked ubiquitous and regional nonsynonymous mutation counts, respectively.

Germline CDR1 SQVTM, CDR2 ANQGSEA. The ends lost 6 bases at V and 0 bases at J; junction bases unmatched: 8. The CDR3 extends over 15 amino acids. The sequence derives from a male donor with early-stage non-small cell lung cancer. This sequence joins TRBV29-1 and TRBJ2-1; 7 bases match TRBD2. Specimen: lung tumor tissue, collected at surgery. Here the CDR3 reads CSVDRGVGSYNEQFF. CDR3 sequence (DNA): TGCAGCGTCGACCGGGGGGTGGGCTCCTACAATGAGCAGTTCTTC.